Shown below are 22 T cell receptor beta chains from a single sample sequenced in a study of siplizumab effects on memory and regulatory T cells (dated by TCRdb to between 2018 and 2021). Preparation of the library involved the immunoSEQ multiplex PCR assay. TCRdb obtained this table from immuneACCESS and retained in-frame rearrangements with V and J assigned. These tables miss some clones; where compared with another copy, unresolved V genes account for less than half of the shortfall, and the remainder is unexplained. The sample yields around 97,000 clones; just under 95% were counted once. The ten largest clones add up to approximately 1.5% of the sample. The sample was non-Treg CD4+ T cells sorted from blood. The sample's cell subset or site label is to be understood as: FACS-sorted unstimulated CD4+ non-regulatory T cells. These receptors originate from a human donor in good health.

The rearrangement links TRBV6-5 to TRBJ1-2, with 8 bases that match TRBD1. CDR3 length: 14 residues. With 5 bases clipped from V and 4 bases from J, the junction kept 6 bases outside the gene matches. Germline CDR1 is MNHEY and CDR2 is SVGAGI. The CDR3 bases are TGTGCCAGCAGTATGGACAGGGACCTCTATGGCTACACCTTC. This encodes CASSMDRDLYGYTF.

DNA of the CDR3: TGTGCCAGCAGCGTACATCAGGGGGCGGGTACTGAAGCTTTCTTT. Translating it yields CASSVHQGAGTEAFF. The chain employs TRBV9 and TRBJ1-1; 8 bases agree with TRBD1. The ends lost 1 base at V and 5 bases at J; junction bases unmatched: 7. This CDR3 has 15 residues. Germline lookup yields CDR1 SGDLS and CDR2 YYNGEE. Variable domain in full (rest from reference TRBV9 and TRBJ1-1): DSGVTQTPKHLITATGQRVTLRCSPRSGDLSVYWYQQSLDQGLQFLIQYYNGEERAKGNILERFSAQQFPDLHSELNLSSLELGDSALYFCASSVHQGAGTEAFFGQGTRLTVV.

V usage is TRBV14 and J usage is TRBJ2-7, with a possible D match to TRBD2 (6 bases). The length of the CDR3 is 17 residues. With 0 bases removed from V and 2 bases from J, the gap between germline ends came to 17 bases. Germline CDR1 is SGHDN and CDR2 is FVKESK. Here the CDR3 DNA reads TGTGCCAGCAGCCAAGATGTGGGGCTGACTAGGGCCTACGAGCAGTACTTC. Translating it yields CASSQDVGLTRAYEQYF.

This sequence joins TRBV28 and TRBJ1-1; D is unclear. CDR1 and CDR2 from the germline V gene are MDHEN and SYDVKM. With 10 bases removed from V and 1 base from J, the gap between germline ends came to 7 bases. The CDR3 extends over 11 amino acids. CDR3 nucleotides: TGTGCCATCTTGGAGAACACTGAAGCTTTCTTT. Protein product: CAILENTEAFF. Combining the CDR3 with reference TRBV28 and TRBJ1-1 gives the whole variable domain DVKVTQSSRYLVKRTGEKVFLECVQDMDHENMFWYRQDPGLGLRLIYFSYDVKMKEKGDIPEGYSVSREKKERFSLILESASTNQTSMYLCAILENTEAFFGQGTRLTVV.

This chain links TRBV30 with TRBJ2-7, with no clear D. The germline V gene has CDR1 GTSNPN and CDR2 SVGIG (reference sequence). V was shortened by 8 bases and J by 2 bases, with 19 bases between the two germline ends. This CDR3 contains 14 residues. In DNA form, the CDR3 reads TGTGCCCTCGGTATGGGCCCACTTGCCTACGAGCAGTACTTC. It is translated as CALGMGPLAYEQYF.

The gene calls are TRBV29-1 and TRBJ2-2; D is unresolved. Germline loops: CDR1 SQVTM, CDR2 ANQGSEA. The CDR3 length is 14 residues. The ends were cut back, 4 bases at V and 6 bases at J, with 15 bases in the middle. This CDR3 reads CSVVGPIHAGELFF. The CDR3 region has the DNA TGCAGCGTTGTAGGACCTATACACGCCGGGGAGCTGTTTTTT.

The V call is TRBV18, the J call TRBJ2-7, with 10 bases aligning to TRBD1. Per the germline V gene, CDR1 is KGHSH and CDR2 is LQKENI. The ends lost 5 bases at V and 4 bases at J; junction bases unmatched: 5. The CDR3 loop spans 14 amino acids. In DNA form, the CDR3 reads TGTGCCAGCTCAACGGACAGGGGGAAATACGAGCAGTACTTC. Its protein product is CASSTDRGKYEQYF.

The chain carries TRBV27 and TRBJ1-4; D is uncertain. This CDR3 comprises 14 residues. Trimming stripped 6 bases from V and 8 bases from J, with 16 bases between. Germline V gives CDR1 MNHEY, CDR2 SMNVEV (reference sequence). The DNA for the CDR3 is TGTGCCAGCAGGACTCGTTCATTAAACGAAAAACTGTTTTTT. Translation gives CASRTRSLNEKLFF.

This sequence joins TRBV9 and TRBJ2-7, with TRBD2 matching over 9 bases. CDR1 is SGDLS, CDR2 YYNGEE, per germline. CDR3 length: 16 amino acids. V was clipped by 0 bases and J by 0 bases; unmatched bases: 4. The CDR3: CASSVEASGTSYEQYF. Written as DNA, the CDR3 is TGTGCCAGCAGCGTAGAGGCTAGCGGGACCTCCTACGAGCAGTACTTC.

In DNA form, the CDR3 reads TGTGCCAGCAGTGAAGCGCCGGCTAGCGGGAGGAGGGAGCAGTTCTTC. Translated, it gives CASSEAPASGRREQFF. This rearrangement joins TRBV6-1 to TRBJ2-1, with 11 bases matching TRBD2. V trimming: 0 bases; J trimming: 10 bases; junction bases outside the gene matches: 8. Germline V lookup: CDR1 MNHNS, CDR2 SASEGT. This CDR3 region has 16 residues.

The CDR3 region has the DNA TGTGCCAGTAGTATATCCCTCGGGACAGGCGAATACGAGCAGTACTTC. Translated, it gives CASSISLGTGEYEQYF. The chain uses TRBV19 and TRBJ2-7, with 8 bases identical to TRBD1. Germline assignment: CDR1 LNHDA and CDR2 SQIVND (reference sequence). CDR3 length: 16 residues. J gave up 4 bases and V 2 bases, and 10 bases lay outside the gene matches.

This rearrangement joins TRBV2 to TRBJ1-4; D perhaps matches TRBD1 (5 bases). Germline lookup yields CDR1 SNHLY and CDR2 FYNNEI. The V end lost 3 bases, the J end lost 7 bases, and 15 bases lay between the germline ends. The CDR3 is 15 amino acids. The CDR3 is CASSERRQGGEKLFF. The CDR3 region has the DNA TGTGCCAGCAGTGAGCGACGGCAGGGCGGTGAAAAACTGTTTTTT.

The CDR3 region has the DNA TGTGCCAGTTGGCAACTAATTAGCGGGAGGACAGATACGCAGTATTTT. It codes for CASWQLISGRTDTQYF. This rearrangement joins TRBV5-6 to TRBJ2-3; 10 nucleotides match TRBD2. Unmatched junction bases numbered 12, after V lost 8 bases and J lost 3 bases. The CDR3 is 16 residues long. Germline CDR1 is SGHDT and CDR2 is YYEEEE.

The DNA for the CDR3 is TGTGCCAGCAGCTTGATAGCGGGAGTGTTGAATGAGCAGTTCTTC. The encoded protein is CASSLIAGVLNEQFF. The J gene is TRBJ2-1, the V gene TRBV5-5, with TRBD2 identical over 9 bases. The J segment lost 7 bases and the V segment lost 1 base, leaving 6 bases of the junction unmatched. The CDR3 consists of 15 residues. Germline-derived CDR1 and CDR2 are SGHKS and YYEKEE (reference sequence).

The V gene is TRBV7-9, the J gene TRBJ2-1, with TRBD1 identical over 10 bases. The V gene end was trimmed by 6 bases and the J gene end by 9 bases; junction bases not matched to a gene: 14. CDR3 size: 16 residues. The germline V gene encodes CDR1 SEHNR and CDR2 FQNEAQ (reference sequence). For the CDR3, the DNA is TGTGCCAGCAGTCCAAATGCCGGGACAGGGGAGGGTGAGCAGTTCTTC. Translation: CASSPNAGTGEGEQFF. Complete variable domain (other parts from reference TRBV7-9 and TRBJ2-1): DTGVSQNPRHKITKRGQNVTFRCDPISEHNRLYWYRQTLGQGPEFLTYFQNEAQLEKSRLLSDRFSAERPKGSFSTLEIQRTEQGDSAMYLCASSPNAGTGEGEQFFGPGTRLTVL.

The chain employs TRBV7-9 and TRBJ2-7; 7 nucleotides match TRBD1. Germline V gives CDR1 SEHNR, CDR2 FQNEAQ (reference sequence). This CDR3 spans 17 amino acids. Unmatched junction bases numbered 9, after V lost 1 base and J lost 0 bases. CDR3 residues: CASSLGRGRTGSYEQYF. CDR3 in DNA: TGTGCCAGCAGCTTAGGGCGCGGTAGGACAGGCTCCTACGAGCAGTACTTC.

The CDR3 DNA reads as TGTGCCAGCATGGGGGACGGCTACAATGAGCAGTTCTTC. Amino acids: CASMGDGYNEQFF. J is TRBJ2-1 and V is TRBV2, with D perhaps TRBD1 or TRBD2 (5 bases each). Germline assignment: CDR1 SNHLY and CDR2 FYNNEI. The CDR3 consists of 13 residues. The V and J ends lost 7 bases and 3 bases respectively, with 10 bases between them. Looking up the rest from reference TRBV2 and TRBJ2-1 gives the full variable domain: EPEVTQTPSHQVTQMGQEVILRCVPISNHLYFYWYRQILGQKVEFLVSFYNNEISEKSEIFDDQFSVERPDGSNFTLKIRSTKLEDSAMYFCASMGDGYNEQFFGPGTRLTVL.

This chain joins TRBV5-6 and TRBJ1-5; no clear D. Germline V gene sequence: CDR1 SGHDT, CDR2 YYEEEE. Deletions cut 3 bases from V and 3 bases from J, with 7 bases between. This CDR3 has 13 amino acids. The CDR3 DNA reads as TGTGCCAGCAGCTCAGGTTTCAATCAGCCCCAGCATTTT. Amino acids: CASSSGFNQPQHF.

The CDR3 sequence is CASSLRGGRMNTEAFF. In DNA, the CDR3 is TGTGCCAGTAGCCTAAGGGGGGGACGTATGAACACTGAAGCTTTCTTT. This chain connects TRBV19 to TRBJ1-1; TRBD1 might be the D (6 bases). The CDR3 contains 16 residues. Germline-derived CDR1 and CDR2 are LNHDA and SQIVND (reference sequence). V was cut by 6 bases and J by 0 bases, with 17 bases left in between.

This clone has just a few counts. The chain carries TRBV29-1 and TRBJ2-7; 9 nucleotides agree with TRBD1. There are 16 residues in the CDR3. CDR1 and CDR2 (germline): SQVTM, ANQGSEA. V lost 7 bases to trimming and J lost 3 bases; unmatched junction nucleotides: 16. CDR3: CSAGSGTGTGGYEQYF. CDR3 nucleotide sequence: TGCAGCGCTGGATCCGGGACAGGGACCGGGGGCTACGAGCAGTACTTC.

CDR3 bases: TGTGCCAGCAGCTCCAATCGGGGGAGTTTCTACAATGAGCAGTTCTTC. Translation gives CASSSNRGSFYNEQFF. The chain combines TRBV7-3 with TRBJ2-1, with a tentative D call TRBD2 (6 bases). This CDR3 spans 16 amino acids. Trimming shortened V by 4 bases and J by 3 bases, and 16 bases separated the two germline ends. Germline assignment: CDR1 SGHTA and CDR2 FQGTGA.

V is TRBV6-1 and J is TRBJ2-3; D is unresolved. Trimming pared 7 bases from V and 2 bases from J, leaving 13 bases between. Germline CDR1 and CDR2: MNHNS and SASEGT. CDR3 size: 14 residues. The CDR3 DNA reads TGTGCCAGCACGTCCCCTTCGCCCACAGATACGCAGTATTTT. This codes for CASTSPSPTDTQYF.